The source of this TCR beta chain is a study of memory CD4+ T cells and cytomegalovirus serostatus. Looking at the study overall: This sample comes from healthy Belgian adults, under 10 CMV seropositive, 20 to 25 seronegative. Notes on the study in general: The CMV-associated TCR signature appears largely within the CD4+ memory repertoire. About 40% of the roughly 150 known CMV-associated TCRbeta sequences appeared in CD4+ memory.

The sort gate was single viable CD3+CD4+CD8-CD45RO+ cells for memory CD4+ T cells. Serum IgG to CMV pp150, pp28, p38 and p52 defined serostatus. Here immunoSEQ multiplex PCR was the method, and the copy in TCRdb shows in-frame clones only, minus some. The sample includes roughly 60,000 clones, approximately 71% of them seen just once. Remarks on this clone: Its antigen is not identified.

J was trimmed by 0 bases and V by 5 bases; bases with no gene match: 6. Germline CDR1 reads SNHLY; CDR2 reads FYNNEI. This CDR3 contains 19 residues. The gene calls are TRBV2 and TRBJ2-2, with 16 bases lining up with TRBD2. This TCR was recovered from an adult in good health and CMV-seronegative. Sequenced sample: memory CD4+ T cells from blood. This CDR3 is CASSTGTSGRGANTGELFF. The CDR3 bases are TGTGCCAGCAGTACGGGGACTAGCGGGAGGGGAGCGAACACCGGGGAGCTGTTTTTT.